The clone carrying this T cell receptor beta chain was seen a few times. Antigen unknown. Trimming took 6 bases from V and 0 from J, leaving 12 bases between them. The CDR3 spans 15 residues. cDNA libraries for TCR alpha and TCR beta, carrying sample barcodes and UMIs, came from 5'RACE with constant-segment primers. TCRdb re-called the 5' RACE reads with MiXCR, one entry per CDR3 protein. The sample lists a few hundred thousand distinct CDR3 sequences; 20% to 25% were seen once. These data belong to a study of T-cell memory formation after mild COVID-19. About the research overall: Clusters of TCRs were largely donor specific.

Study-wide points: Researchers could not confirm that second-wave clones peaking on day 37 targeted SARS-CoV-2. Clones that contracted clustered mainly in CM and EM if CD4+ and in EMRA if CD8+.

The sequenced sample was PBMCs or a T cell subset sorted from them (not recorded which). The source is a man aged 18 to 29 who had mild COVID-19 (a few samples of this study predate the infection). Cell type and time point are not known. V is TRBV23-1 and J is TRBJ2-1; no definite D call. TRBV23-1 is an open reading frame, and its role is uncertain. Here the CDR3 reads CASRGWRSSYNEQFF. Here the CDR3 DNA reads TGCGCCAGCAGGGGTTGGCGGAGCTCCTACAATGAGCAGTTCTTC.